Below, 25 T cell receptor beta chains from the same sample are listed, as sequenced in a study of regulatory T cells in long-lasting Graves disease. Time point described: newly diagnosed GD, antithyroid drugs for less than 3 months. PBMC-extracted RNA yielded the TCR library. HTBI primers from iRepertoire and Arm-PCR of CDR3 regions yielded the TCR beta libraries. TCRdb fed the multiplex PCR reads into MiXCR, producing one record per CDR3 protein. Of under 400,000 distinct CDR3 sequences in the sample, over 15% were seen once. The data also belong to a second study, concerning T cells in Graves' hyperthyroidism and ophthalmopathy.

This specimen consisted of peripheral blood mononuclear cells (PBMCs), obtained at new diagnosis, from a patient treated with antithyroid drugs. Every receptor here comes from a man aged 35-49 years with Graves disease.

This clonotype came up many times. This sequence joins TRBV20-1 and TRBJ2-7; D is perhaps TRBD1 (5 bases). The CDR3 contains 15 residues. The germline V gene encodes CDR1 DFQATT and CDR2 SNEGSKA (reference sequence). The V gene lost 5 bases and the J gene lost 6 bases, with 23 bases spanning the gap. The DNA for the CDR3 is TGCAGTGCTCAGAGAAGCCAGGGTAACGCGTTCGAGCAGTACTTC. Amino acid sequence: CSAQRSQGNAFEQYF.

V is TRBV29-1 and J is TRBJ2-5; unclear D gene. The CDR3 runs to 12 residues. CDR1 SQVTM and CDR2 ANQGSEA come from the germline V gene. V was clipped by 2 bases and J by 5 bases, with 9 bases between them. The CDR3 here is CSVELIGETQYF. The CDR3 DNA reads TGCAGCGTTGAATTGATTGGGGAGACCCAGTACTTC. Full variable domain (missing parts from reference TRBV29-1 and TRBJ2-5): SAVISQKPSRDICQRGTSLTIQCQVDSQVTMMFWYRQQPGQSLTLIATANQGSEATYESGFVIDKFPISRPNLTFSTLTVSNMSPEDSSIYLCSVELIGETQYFGPGTRLLVL.

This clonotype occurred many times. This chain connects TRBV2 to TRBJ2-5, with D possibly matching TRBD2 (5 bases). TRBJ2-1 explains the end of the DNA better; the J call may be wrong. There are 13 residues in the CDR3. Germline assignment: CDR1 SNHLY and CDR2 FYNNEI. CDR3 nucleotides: TGTGCCAGCACAGAGCCCGACGGGGTGGTGCAGTTCTTC. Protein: CASTEPDGVVQFF.

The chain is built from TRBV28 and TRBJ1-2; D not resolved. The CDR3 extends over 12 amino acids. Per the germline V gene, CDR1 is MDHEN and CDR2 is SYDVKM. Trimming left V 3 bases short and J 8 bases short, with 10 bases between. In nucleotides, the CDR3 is TGTGCCAGCAGTTTCAGACGTACGGGCTACACCTTC. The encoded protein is CASSFRRTGYTF.

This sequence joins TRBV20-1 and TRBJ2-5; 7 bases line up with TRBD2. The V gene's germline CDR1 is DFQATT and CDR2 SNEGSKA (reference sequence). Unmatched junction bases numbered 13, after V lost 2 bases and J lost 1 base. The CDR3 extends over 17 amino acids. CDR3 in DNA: TGCAGTGCTAGATTGTCAAGAGGGCGGGGGAGCCAAGAGACCCAGTACTTC. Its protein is CSARLSRGRGSQETQYF.

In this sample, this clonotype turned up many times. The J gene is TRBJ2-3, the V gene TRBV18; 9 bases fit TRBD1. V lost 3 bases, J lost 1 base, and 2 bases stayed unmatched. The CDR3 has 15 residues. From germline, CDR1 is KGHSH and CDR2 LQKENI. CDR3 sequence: CASSPGQGRTDTQYF. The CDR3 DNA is TGTGCCAGCTCACCCGGACAGGGGCGCACAGATACGCAGTATTTT.

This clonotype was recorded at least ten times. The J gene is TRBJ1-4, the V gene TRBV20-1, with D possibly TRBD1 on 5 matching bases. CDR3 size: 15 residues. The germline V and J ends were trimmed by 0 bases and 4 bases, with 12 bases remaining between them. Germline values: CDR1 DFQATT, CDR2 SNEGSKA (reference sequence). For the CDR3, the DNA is TGCAGTGCTAGAGATTGGGGCAGGGATAATGAAAAACTGTTTTTT. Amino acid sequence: CSARDWGRDNEKLFF.

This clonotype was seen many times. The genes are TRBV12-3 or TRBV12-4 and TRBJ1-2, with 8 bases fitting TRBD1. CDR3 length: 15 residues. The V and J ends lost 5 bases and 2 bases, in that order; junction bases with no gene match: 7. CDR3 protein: CASSHWTGLNYGYTF. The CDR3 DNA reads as TGTGCCAGCAGTCATTGGACAGGGTTAAACTATGGCTACACCTTC.

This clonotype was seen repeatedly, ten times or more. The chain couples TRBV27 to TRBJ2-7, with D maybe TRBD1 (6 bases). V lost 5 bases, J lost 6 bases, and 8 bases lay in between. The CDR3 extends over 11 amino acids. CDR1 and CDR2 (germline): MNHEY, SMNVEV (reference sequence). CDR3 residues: CASSTGSEQYF. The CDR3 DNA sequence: TGTGCCAGCAGTACAGGGTCCGAGCAGTACTTC.

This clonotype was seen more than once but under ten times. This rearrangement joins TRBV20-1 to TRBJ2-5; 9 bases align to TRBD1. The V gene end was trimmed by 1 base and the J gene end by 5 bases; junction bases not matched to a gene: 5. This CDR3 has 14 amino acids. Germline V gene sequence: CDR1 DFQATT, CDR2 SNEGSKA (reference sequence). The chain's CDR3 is CSARGGTGRETQYF. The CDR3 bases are TGCAGTGCTAGAGGTGGGACAGGGCGGGAGACCCAGTACTTC.

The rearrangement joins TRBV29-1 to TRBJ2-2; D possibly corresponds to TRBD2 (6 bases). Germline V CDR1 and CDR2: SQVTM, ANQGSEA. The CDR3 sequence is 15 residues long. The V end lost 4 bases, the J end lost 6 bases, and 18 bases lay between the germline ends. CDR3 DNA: TGCAGCGTTGCGTTGTCCATTTCGGGGGCCGGGGAGCTGTTTTTT. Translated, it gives CSVALSISGAGELFF.

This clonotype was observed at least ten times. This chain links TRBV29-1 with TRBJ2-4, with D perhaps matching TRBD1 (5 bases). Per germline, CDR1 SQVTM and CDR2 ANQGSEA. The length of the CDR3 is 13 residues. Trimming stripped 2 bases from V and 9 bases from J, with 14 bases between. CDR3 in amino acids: CSVEYQGRGIQYF. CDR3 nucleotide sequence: TGCAGCGTTGAATACCAGGGAAGGGGCATTCAGTACTTC.

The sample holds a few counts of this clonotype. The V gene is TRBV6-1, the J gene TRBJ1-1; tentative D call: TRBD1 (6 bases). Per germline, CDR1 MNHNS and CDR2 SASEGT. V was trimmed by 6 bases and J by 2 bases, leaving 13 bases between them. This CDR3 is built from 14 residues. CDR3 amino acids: CASRNRQENTEAFF. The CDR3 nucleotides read TGTGCCAGCAGAAACCGACAGGAAAACACTGAAGCTTTCTTT.

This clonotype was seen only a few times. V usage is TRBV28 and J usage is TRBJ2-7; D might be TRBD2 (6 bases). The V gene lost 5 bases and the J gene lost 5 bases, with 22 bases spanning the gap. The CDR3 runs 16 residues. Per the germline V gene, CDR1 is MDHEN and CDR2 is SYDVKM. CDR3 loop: CASSPHGRTGKDEQYF. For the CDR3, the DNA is TGTGCCAGCAGTCCCCATGGGAGGACGGGGAAGGACGAGCAGTACTTC.

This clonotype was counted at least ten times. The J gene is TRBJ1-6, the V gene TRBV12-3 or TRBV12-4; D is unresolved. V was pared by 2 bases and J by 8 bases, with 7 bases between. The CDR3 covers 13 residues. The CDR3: CASSLMGYSPLHF. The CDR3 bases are TGTGCCAGCAGTTTAATGGGGTATTCACCCCTCCACTTT.

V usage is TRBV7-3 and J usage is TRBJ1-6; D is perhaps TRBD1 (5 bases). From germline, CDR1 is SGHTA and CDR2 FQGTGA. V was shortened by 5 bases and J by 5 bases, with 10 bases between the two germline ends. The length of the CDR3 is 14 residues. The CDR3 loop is CASSAGPHNSPLHF. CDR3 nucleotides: TGTGCCAGCAGCGCGGGACCGCATAATTCACCCCTCCACTTT.

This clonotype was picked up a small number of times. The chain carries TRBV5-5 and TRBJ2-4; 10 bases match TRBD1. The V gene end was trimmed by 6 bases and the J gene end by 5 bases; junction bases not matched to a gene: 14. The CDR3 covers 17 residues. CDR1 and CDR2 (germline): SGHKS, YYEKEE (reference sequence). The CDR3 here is CASTLWTGGILENIQYF. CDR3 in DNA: TGTGCCAGCACCCTTTGGACAGGGGGGATACTAGAAAACATTCAGTACTTC.

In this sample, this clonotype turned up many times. CDR3 residues: CASSSLADYEQYF. The CDR3, as DNA: TGTGCCAGTAGTAGCCTAGCGGACTACGAGCAGTACTTC. This chain joins TRBV19 and TRBJ2-7, with 7 bases aligning to TRBD2. The CDR3 sequence is 13 residues long. The V segment lost 4 bases and the J segment 3 bases; nucleotides outside the gene matches: 3. The germline V gene encodes CDR1 LNHDA and CDR2 SQIVND (reference sequence).

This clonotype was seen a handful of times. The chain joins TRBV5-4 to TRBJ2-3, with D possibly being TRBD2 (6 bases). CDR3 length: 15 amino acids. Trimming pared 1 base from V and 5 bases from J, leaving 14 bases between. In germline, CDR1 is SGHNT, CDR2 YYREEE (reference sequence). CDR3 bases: TGTGCCAGCAGCTTGATTAGCCGGGGGATAGATACGCAGTATTTT. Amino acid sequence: CASSLISRGIDTQYF.

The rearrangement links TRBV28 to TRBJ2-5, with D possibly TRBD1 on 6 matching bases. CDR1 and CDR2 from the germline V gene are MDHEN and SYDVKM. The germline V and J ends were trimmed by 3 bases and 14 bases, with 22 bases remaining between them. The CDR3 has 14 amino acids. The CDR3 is CASSFYLNRAFIYF. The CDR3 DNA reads TGTGCCAGCAGTTTTTATCTTAACAGGGCGTTTATATACTTC.

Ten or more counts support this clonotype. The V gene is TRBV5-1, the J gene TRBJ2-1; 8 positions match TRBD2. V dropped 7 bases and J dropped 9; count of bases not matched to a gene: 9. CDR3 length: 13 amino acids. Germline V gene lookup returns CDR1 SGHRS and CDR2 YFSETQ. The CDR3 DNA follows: TGCGCCAGCCACAATCGGGCGGGGGGTGAGCAGTTCTTC. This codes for CASHNRAGGEQFF. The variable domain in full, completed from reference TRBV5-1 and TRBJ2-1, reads KAGVTQTPRYLIKTRGQQVTLSCSPISGHRSVSWYQQTPGQGLQFLFEYFSETQRNKGNFPGRFSGRQFSNSRSEMNVSTLELGDSALYLCASHNRAGGEQFFGPGTRLTVL.

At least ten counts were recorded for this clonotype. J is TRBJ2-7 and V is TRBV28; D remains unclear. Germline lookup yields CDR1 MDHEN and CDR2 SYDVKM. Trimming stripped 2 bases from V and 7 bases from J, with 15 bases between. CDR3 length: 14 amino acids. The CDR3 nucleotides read TGTGCCAGCAGTTTAGTCCATAGGCCGGATGAGCAGTACTTC. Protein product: CASSLVHRPDEQYF.

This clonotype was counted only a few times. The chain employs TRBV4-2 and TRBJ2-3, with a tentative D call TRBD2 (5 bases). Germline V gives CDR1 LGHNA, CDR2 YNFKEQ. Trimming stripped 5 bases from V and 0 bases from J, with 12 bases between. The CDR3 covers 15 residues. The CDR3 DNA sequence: TGTGCCAGCAGCTACAATACTAGAAGCACAGATACGCAGTATTTT. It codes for CASSYNTRSTDTQYF.

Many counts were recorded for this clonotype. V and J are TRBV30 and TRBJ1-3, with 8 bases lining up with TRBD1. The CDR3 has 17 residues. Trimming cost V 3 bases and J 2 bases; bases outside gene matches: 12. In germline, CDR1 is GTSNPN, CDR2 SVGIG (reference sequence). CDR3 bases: TGTGCCTGGAGCGGCGGCATTGACAGGGGAACTGGAAACACCATATATTTT. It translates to CAWSGGIDRGTGNTIYF.

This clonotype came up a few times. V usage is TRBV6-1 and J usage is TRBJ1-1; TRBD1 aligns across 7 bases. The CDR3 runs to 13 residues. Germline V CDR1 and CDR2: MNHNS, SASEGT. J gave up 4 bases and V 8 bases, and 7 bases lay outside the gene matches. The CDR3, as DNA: TGTGCCAGCCAACAGGGGTGGGGCACTGAAGCTTTCTTT. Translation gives CASQQGWGTEAFF.